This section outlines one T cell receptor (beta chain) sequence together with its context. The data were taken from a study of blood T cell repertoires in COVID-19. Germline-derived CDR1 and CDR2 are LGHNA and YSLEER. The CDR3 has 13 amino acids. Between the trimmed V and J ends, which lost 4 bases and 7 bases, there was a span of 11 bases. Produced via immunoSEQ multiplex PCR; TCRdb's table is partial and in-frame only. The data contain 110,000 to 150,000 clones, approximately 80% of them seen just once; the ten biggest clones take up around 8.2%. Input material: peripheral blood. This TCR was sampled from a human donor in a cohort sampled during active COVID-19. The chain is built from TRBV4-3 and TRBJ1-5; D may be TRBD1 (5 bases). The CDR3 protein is CASSPRAGQPQHF. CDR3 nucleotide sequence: TGCGCCAGCAGCCCCAGGGCGGGACAGCCCCAGCATTTT.